Following are 20 T cell receptor beta chains from one sample sequenced in a study of T cell changes during pregnancy in multiple sclerosis. Clones were read by immunoSEQ multiplex PCR, and TCRdb kept only the in-frame ones, dropping some. In the table there are tens of thousands of clones, 80% to 90% of which are singletons. The sequencing here drew on CD8+ T cells from peripheral blood mononuclear cells, taken in the second trimester of pregnancy. Receptors were obtained from a female donor with multiple sclerosis, enrolled in a pregnancy study.

The chain combines TRBV9 with TRBJ2-7; TRBD1 might be the D (5 bases). Trimming removed 1 base at V and 0 bases at J, with 8 bases between. Germline V CDR1 and CDR2: SGDLS, YYNGEE. The CDR3 runs to 14 residues. The CDR3 spells CASSVFDSSYEQYF. The CDR3 DNA is TGTGCCAGCAGCGTATTCGACAGCTCCTACGAGCAGTACTTC.

The rearrangement joins TRBV27 to TRBJ2-2; 8 bases align to TRBD1. The trim removed 6 bases at V and 3 bases at J, leaving 6 bases unmatched. CDR3 length: 15 amino acids. Per germline, CDR1 MNHEY and CDR2 SMNVEV (reference sequence). The CDR3 sequence: CASRTGQAHTGELFF. In nucleotides, the CDR3 is TGTGCCAGCAGGACGGGACAGGCACACACCGGGGAGCTGTTTTTT.

The chain joins TRBV10-3 to TRBJ2-2; TRBD2 matches 7 bases. The CDR3 totals 16 residues. V was clipped by 2 bases and J by 6 bases; unmatched bases: 9. Per germline, CDR1 ENHRY and CDR2 SYGVKD. The DNA of the CDR3 is TGTGCCATCAGTGAGGGGCGGGAGCGTAACGCCGGGGAGCTGTTTTTT. It specifies CAISEGRERNAGELFF.

The V and J genes are TRBV15 and TRBJ1-1; D ambiguous. The germline CDR1 and CDR2 sequences are LNHNV and YYDKDF (reference sequence). This CDR3 has 13 residues. V was cut by 5 bases and J by 4 bases, with 11 bases left in between. The CDR3 loop reads CATSGGASTEAFF. CDR3 DNA: TGTGCCACCAGCGGCGGAGCAAGCACTGAAGCTTTCTTT.

V usage is TRBV9 and J usage is TRBJ2-2, with unresolved D. This CDR3 comprises 16 residues. The germline V gene has CDR1 SGDLS and CDR2 YYNGEE. V was clipped by 2 bases and J by 0 bases, with 11 bases between them. This chain's CDR3 is CASSVRTDTNTGELFF. CDR3 DNA: TGTGCCAGCAGCGTTCGCACCGACACGAACACCGGGGAGCTGTTTTTT.

The rearrangement uses TRBV4-1 and TRBJ2-7; 7 bases agree with TRBD2. The V and J ends lost 3 bases and 4 bases, in that order; junction bases with no gene match: 6. Per germline, CDR1 MGHRA and CDR2 YSYEKL. This CDR3 has 14 amino acids. CDR3 region: CASSHGEGFYEQYF. The CDR3 coding sequence is TGCGCCAGCAGCCATGGGGAGGGTTTTTACGAGCAGTACTTC.

The chain carries TRBV6-5 and TRBJ2-5; D is perhaps TRBD1 (5 bases). V was clipped by 6 bases and J by 5 bases, with 7 bases between them. Germline values: CDR1 MNHEY, CDR2 SVGAGI. The CDR3 totals 11 residues. DNA for the CDR3: TGTGCCAGCAGGGGGCTTGAGACCCAGTACTTC. Protein product: CASRGLETQYF.

The chain recombines TRBV7-9 with TRBJ1-2, with TRBD1 identical over 11 bases. V shed 1 base and J 6 bases; nucleotides not matched to a gene: 7. This CDR3 has 16 residues. Germline CDR1 reads SEHNR; CDR2 reads FQNEAQ (reference sequence). CDR3 sequence reads: CASSLVDRGLEDGYTF. CDR3 DNA sequence: TGTGCCAGCAGCTTAGTGGACAGGGGGCTCGAAGATGGCTACACCTTC.

CDR3 nucleotide sequence: TGTGCCAGTACCCCGGCTGGGGGCAGGTATGGCTACACCTTC. Amino acids: CASTPAGGRYGYTF. The gene calls are TRBV19 and TRBJ1-2; tentative D call: TRBD1 (6 bases). Between the trimmed V and J ends, which lost 7 bases and 5 bases, there was a span of 17 bases. The CDR3 is made up of 14 amino acids. The V gene's germline CDR1 is LNHDA and CDR2 SQIVND (reference sequence).

The CDR3 bases are TGTGCCAGCAGTTTGGGAGGGTATGATTCTCAGCCCCAGCATTTT. It encodes CASSLGGYDSQPQHF. This sequence joins TRBV27 and TRBJ1-5, with no clear D. Germline-derived CDR1 and CDR2 are MNHEY and SMNVEV (reference sequence). The CDR3 is 15 residues long. V was clipped by 3 bases and J by 6 bases, with 15 bases between them.

The chain joins TRBV27 to TRBJ2-7; 11 nucleotides agree with TRBD1. The CDR3 is 14 amino acids. After removal of 3 bases from V and 3 bases from J, the junction contained 1 base not matched to a gene. The germline CDR1 and CDR2 sequences are MNHEY and SMNVEV (reference sequence). CDR3 residues: CASSFGTGGYEQYF. The CDR3 DNA reads TGTGCCAGCAGTTTTGGGACAGGGGGCTACGAGCAGTACTTC.

This chain links TRBV6-6 with TRBJ2-7; 8 bases are a match to TRBD2. This CDR3 is built from 14 residues. V lost 0 bases to trimming and J lost 3 bases; unmatched junction nucleotides: 1. Germline V lookup: CDR1 MNHNY, CDR2 SVGAGI (reference sequence). The CDR3: CASSYSSGGYEQYF. Here the CDR3 DNA reads TGTGCCAGCAGTTACTCCAGCGGGGGCTACGAGCAGTACTTC.

The gene calls are TRBV6-6 and TRBJ2-1, with 10 bases fitting TRBD2. The germline CDR1 and CDR2 sequences are MNHNY and SVGAGI (reference sequence). The CDR3 totals 16 residues. Trimming at V came to 0 bases and at J to 6 bases, leaving 5 bases not matched to a gene. This chain's CDR3 is CASSYSLAGVANEQFF. The CDR3 coding sequence is TGTGCCAGCAGTTACTCCCTAGCGGGGGTGGCCAATGAGCAGTTCTTC.

This clone was observed a single time. This sequence joins TRBV27 and TRBJ2-1, with a tentative D call TRBD1 (6 bases). This CDR3 is 13 amino acids long. V lost 5 bases, J lost 3 bases, and 8 bases lay in between. Per germline, CDR1 MNHEY and CDR2 SMNVEV (reference sequence). The CDR3 region has the DNA TGTGCCAGCAGTCTACAGGGCTACAATGAGCAGTTCTTC. Its protein is CASSLQGYNEQFF.

The rearrangement links TRBV2 to TRBJ2-1; D unclear. Germline lookup yields CDR1 SNHLY and CDR2 FYNNEI. V lost 4 bases and J 4 bases, leaving 8 bases between the germline ends. This CDR3 is built from 13 residues. The CDR3: CASSVNSYNEQFF. CDR3 in DNA: TGTGCCAGCAGTGTCAACAGTTACAATGAGCAGTTCTTC.

The chain couples TRBV5-6 to TRBJ1-6, with TRBD1 matching over 9 bases. The CDR3 contains 17 residues. The V segment lost 0 bases and the J segment 9 bases; nucleotides outside the gene matches: 10. Germline CDR1 is SGHDT and CDR2 is YYEEEE. CDR3 in DNA: TGTGCCAGCAGCTTGGCTGTGTGGACAGGGGTGCGTTCACCCCTCCACTTT. This translates into CASSLAVWTGVRSPLHF.

The J gene is TRBJ1-6, the V gene TRBV27; 8 bases are a match to TRBD1. The CDR3 has 14 amino acids. V lost 3 bases and J lost 10; bases outside the gene matches: 5. Germline V CDR1 and CDR2: MNHEY, SMNVEV (reference sequence). The CDR3 DNA sequence: TGTGCCAGCAGTTTGTCAGGGGGCCCCTCACCCCTCCACTTT. Its protein product is CASSLSGGPSPLHF.

The chain joins TRBV9 to TRBJ2-1; 8 positions agree with TRBD2. This CDR3 is 15 amino acids long. Looked up from germline, CDR1 is SGDLS and CDR2 is YYNGEE. The trim removed 4 bases at V and 7 bases at J, leaving 10 bases unmatched. CDR3 loop: CASSIRGGLGNEQFF. The CDR3 nucleotides are TGTGCCAGCAGCATCCGGGGGGGCCTAGGAAATGAGCAGTTCTTC.

As to this clone: The sample has other DNA sequences that encode this CDR3 too. The chain recombines TRBV27 with TRBJ1-5; TRBD1 is a possible D gene (6 bases). The germline gives CDR1 MNHEY, CDR2 SMNVEV (reference sequence). Trimming took 5 bases from V and 2 from J, leaving 10 bases between them. This CDR3 has 14 residues. CDR3: CASSLRQGNQPQHF. Here the CDR3 DNA reads TGTGCCAGCAGTCTGCGACAGGGCAATCAGCCCCAGCATTTT.

The chain carries TRBV27 and TRBJ2-1; 8 nucleotides line up with TRBD2. J lost 9 bases, V lost 7 bases, and 17 bases had no gene match. Germline V gives CDR1 MNHEY, CDR2 SMNVEV (reference sequence). The CDR3 totals 16 residues. The DNA of the CDR3 is TGTGCCAGCATTCCACCGGGACTAGAGTCCGTCGGTGAGCAGTTCTTC. It encodes CASIPPGLESVGEQFF.